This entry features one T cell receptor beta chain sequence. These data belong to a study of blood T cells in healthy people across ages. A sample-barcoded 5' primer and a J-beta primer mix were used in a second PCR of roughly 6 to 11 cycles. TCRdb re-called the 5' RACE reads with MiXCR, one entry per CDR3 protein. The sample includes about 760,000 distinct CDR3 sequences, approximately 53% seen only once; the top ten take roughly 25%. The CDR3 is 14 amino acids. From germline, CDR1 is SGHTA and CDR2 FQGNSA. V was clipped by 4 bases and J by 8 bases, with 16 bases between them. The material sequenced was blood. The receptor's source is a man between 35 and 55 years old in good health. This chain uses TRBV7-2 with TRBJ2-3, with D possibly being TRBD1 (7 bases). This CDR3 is CASSSTHRGGTQYF. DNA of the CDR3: TGTGCCAGCAGCTCCACTCACAGGGGAGGTACGCAGTATTTT.